This T cell receptor beta chain was sequenced during a study of T cell repertoires in cytomegalovirus infection. Study background: Carrying CMV and the relevant HLA type showed in public TCR beta signatures.

Comments on this clonotype: Its cognate antigen is unknown.

TCRdb called the reads again in MiXCR, with one record for every CDR3 protein. This table holds some 560,000 distinct CDR3 sequences, around two fifths found once. This receptor was obtained from a human donor in good health (CMV status not recorded). Some clones in this sample may be carry-over from other donors' samples. Sequencing used cultured PBMCs, obtained from culture after CMV antigen stimulation.

CDR3 sequence reads: CASSQDGGYAYEQYF. The CDR3 DNA reads TGTGCCAGCAGCCAAGATGGGGGGTACGCCTACGAGCAGTACTTC. The chain uses TRBV3-1 and TRBJ2-7; maybe TRBD2 (6 bases). V was trimmed by 0 bases and J by 2 bases, leaving 11 bases between them. CDR3 length: 15 residues. Germline-derived CDR1 and CDR2 are LGHDT and YNNKEL (reference sequence).